This record covers a single T cell receptor (beta chain). Assay: immunoSEQ multiplex PCR; the TCRdb copy retains only in-frame clones and omits some. Among 95,000 to 150,000 clones listed, roughly nine tenths were seen once. The data derive from a study of T cell responses to AZD1222 COVID-19 vaccine. The length of the CDR3 is 15 residues. The V end was cut by 3 bases, the J end by 1 base, with 10 bases between. The V gene's germline CDR1 is SNHLY and CDR2 FYNNEI. This sequence originates from an adult who received the AZD1222 COVID-19 vaccine. Sequences were derived from peripheral blood, sampled 28 days after the second AZD1222 dose. V is TRBV2 and J is TRBJ1-3; a possible D gene is TRBD1 (6 bases). The CDR3 loop reads CASSDRRGSGNTIYF. The CDR3 nucleotides read TGTGCCAGCAGTGATCGGAGGGGGTCTGGAAACACCATATATTTT. The whole variable domain, remainder taken from reference TRBV2 and TRBJ1-3, is EPEVTQTPSHQVTQMGQEVILRCVPISNHLYFYWYRQILGQKVEFLVSFYNNEISEKSEIFDDQFSVERPDGSNFTLKIRSTKLEDSAMYFCASSDRRGSGNTIYFGEGSWLTVV.